A selection of T cell receptor beta chains follows, all from one sample in a study of technical replicates of blood from a few donors. Measured with immunoSEQ multiplex PCR; TCRdb has only the in-frame clones, and not every one. The sample yields 84,000 or so clones, less than 98% seen once. The sequencing sample was made of T cells isolated from PBMCs. These receptors all stem from a human donor in good health. The conserved cysteine and the conserved F or W are not part of the CDR3 here.

v_gene	j_gene	len	CDR3aa
TRBV10-1	TRBJ2-3	12	ASSPDLITDTQY
TRBV7-9	TRBJ2-3	15	ASRTGLAGGSTDTQY
TRBV28	TRBJ1-2	9	ASSFPGGYT
TRBV12-5	TRBJ2-3	16	ASGLVQTGGLFTDTQY
TRBV19	TRBJ1-2	13	ASSTGTGAKYGYT
TRBV29-1	TRBJ1-1	15	SVDLSLMGQGFTEAF
TRBV28	TRBJ2-3	13	ASRSASSYGDTQY
TRBV28	TRBJ2-6	16	ASSNPGTGASGANVLT
TRBV30	TRBJ2-2	12	AWRSGVLAGELF
TRBV7-9	TRBJ1-5	12	ASSPTETLRPQH
TRBV7-2	TRBJ2-1	14	ASSLARLAGGAGQF
TRBV15	TRBJ2-5	13	ATSRDPGREETQY
TRBV25-1	TRBJ1-1	12	ASSDPQGDTEAF
TRBV11-2	TRBJ2-2	15	ASSPTSGGGNTGELF
TRBV9	TRBJ2-1	13	ASSGRLAGDGEQF
TRBV19	TRBJ1-5	12	ASSTGQGSAPQH
TRBV10-1	TRBJ2-1	9	ASSGSTLQF
TRBV6-6	TRBJ2-1	13	ASSTSGNSYNEQF
TRBV7-9	TRBJ2-7	12	ASSLSLDFWEQY
TRBV5-1	TRBJ2-5	13	ASSLKTGGEETQY
TRBV25-1	TRBJ2-5	11	ASSEDREETQY
TRBV6-6	TRBJ1-2	13	ASSYGGGANYGYT
TRBV5-1	TRBJ2-1	15	ASSLGSGGSTYNEQF
TRBV11-2	TRBJ1-2	12	ASSLGPRGYGYT
TRBV5-6	TRBJ1-1	13	ASSLLISGEPEAF
TRBV11-3	TRBJ1-2	11	ASSLEQVDGYT
TRBV10-1	TRBJ1-1	13	ASSFHRGADTEAF
TRBV5-1	TRBJ2-3	14	ASTTKLAGEADTQY
TRBV18	TRBJ1-2	12	ASSGGRSLGGYT
TRBV9	TRBJ2-3	13	ASSVAGVGADTQY
TRBV11-1	TRBJ2-1	13	ASSLWRTDVNEQF
TRBV15	TRBJ1-5	13	ATSRRQGSNQPQH
TRBV6-1	TRBJ1-4	11	ASSDTYNEKLF
TRBV27	TRBJ2-3	11	ASSRTGPDTQY
TRBV28	TRBJ2-6	15	ASSLDRVRSGANVLT
TRBV19	TRBJ2-4	13	ASREDRGGKNIQY